This TCR beta chain was retrieved from a study of blood T cell repertoires in COVID-19. Turning to the study itself: Samples came from the United States, Italy and Spain, spanning acute and convalescent COVID-19.

Profiling relied on immunoSEQ multiplex PCR, and the TCRdb table lists in-frame clones only, not all of them. Found here are about 120,000 clones, 90% of them singletons; the top ten hold 1.5% to 2%. The sequenced sample consisted of peripheral blood. This clonotype was obtained from a human donor with active COVID-19. The donor label of this sample is uncertain.

The CDR3 loop reads CASSPGGEQYF. The CDR3 bases are TGTGCCAGCAGTCCTGGCGGCGAGCAGTACTTC. This sequence joins TRBV12-3 or TRBV12-4 and TRBJ2-7; D remains ambiguous. Deletions cut 5 bases from V and 6 bases from J, with 8 bases between. The CDR3 runs to 11 residues.